This T cell receptor (beta chain) appears in the sequencing data of a study of shared clonotypes between healthy human individuals. Findings and limits, study-wide: Unshared clonotypes carried lower generation probabilities than those common to all four donors.

The V end lost 3 bases, the J end lost 6 bases, and 12 bases lay between the germline ends. The CDR3 contains 14 residues. Germline V gene data show CDR1 as MGHDK and CDR2 as SYGVNS. Sequencing was performed with immunoSEQ multiplex PCR; in TCRdb, only in-frame clones are kept and a portion is missing. Among about 110,000 clones listed, about 71% were seen once. Of note for this clone: The antigen remains unidentified.

The sequence was obtained from a young woman in good health. What was sequenced was memory CD8+ T cells sorted from blood. Subset in this sample: CD45RO+ cells pooled with CCR7-negative TemRA cells. The chain has TRBV25-1 and TRBJ2-1; D possibly corresponds to TRBD1 (5 bases). CDR3 nucleotide sequence: TGTGCCAGCAGTGACCCTAAGCAGGGCAATGAGCAGTTCTTC. It codes for CASSDPKQGNEQFF.